The 17 T cell receptor beta chains reported below all come from one sample, sequenced in a study of post-analysis software for immune sequencing data (dated by TCRdb to about 2015). Points the paper makes about the study in general: Significantly higher frequencies in patients than in controls were found for roughly 5 TRBV segments, including TRBV5-6, TRBV5-1 and TRBV20-1.

No antigens are known for them. Library prep was done by PCR. The sequencer was an Illumina HiSeq 2500. To reduce PCR and sequencing biases, unique molecular identifiers were built into the TCR beta cDNA libraries. The raw public reads went through TCRdb reprocessing: fastp at Q25, MiXCR clone calling, in-frame beta chains kept. CDR3 protein sequences are deduplicated, and each keeps its most common genes and DNA. The sample table shows roughly 870,000 distinct CDR3 sequences, and roughly 50% are seen once. The ten largest clones add up to 4% to 5.5% of the sample. The sequenced sample was blood. All receptors derive from a girl aged 5-17 years with multiple sclerosis.

This clonotype was counted only a few times. J is TRBJ1-6 and V is TRBV5-1, with D tentatively TRBD1 (5 bases). The V gene lost 0 bases and the J gene lost 8 bases, with 18 bases spanning the gap. Germline V gene data show CDR1 as SGHRS and CDR2 as YFSETQ. This CDR3 comprises 17 residues. CDR3 nucleotide sequence: TGCGCCAGCAGCTTGGGGGACGGCGAACTAGTCCATTCACCCCTCCACTTT. It is translated as CASSLGDGELVHSPLHF.

V gene TRBV7-9 combines with J gene TRBJ2-7, with TRBD2 matching over 10 bases. Germline-derived CDR1 and CDR2 are SEHNR and FQNEAQ (reference sequence). The CDR3 is 15 residues long. V was clipped by 2 bases and J by 3 bases; unmatched bases: 4. CDR3 protein: CASSLQAGGLYEQYF. DNA of the CDR3: TGTGCCAGCAGCTTACAAGCGGGAGGGCTCTACGAGCAGTACTTC.

The chain combines TRBV7-9 with TRBJ2-1; no reliable D call. The V gene's germline CDR1 is SEHNR and CDR2 FQNEAQ (reference sequence). The CDR3 loop spans 16 amino acids. Between the trimmed V and J ends, which lost 0 bases and 2 bases, there was a span of 11 bases. DNA of the CDR3: TGTGCCAGCAGCTTAGCACCGGGCCTTCCCTACAATGAGCAGTTCTTC. Translation gives CASSLAPGLPYNEQFF.

This clonotype showed up just a few times. The gene calls are TRBV20-1 and TRBJ2-1; TRBD2 might be the D (5 bases). The germline V and J ends were trimmed by 3 bases and 0 bases, with 15 bases remaining between them. From germline, CDR1 is DFQATT and CDR2 SNEGSKA (reference sequence). This CDR3 has 16 amino acids. CDR3 DNA sequence: TGCAGTGCTAGTCCAAGAAGCGGAAGCTCCTACAATGAGCAGTTCTTC. Translation gives CSASPRSGSSYNEQFF.

This clonotype has just a few counts. This chain joins TRBV20-1 and TRBJ2-4, with 10 bases fitting TRBD1. TRBJ2-7 matches the DNA end more closely, so the J call is doubtful. Germline CDR1 and CDR2: DFQATT and SNEGSKA (reference sequence). The CDR3 spans 14 residues. Here the CDR3 DNA reads TGCAGTGCTAGATTTGGGACAGGGGTCTACGAGCAGTACTTC. Protein sequence: CSARFGTGVYEQYF.

In its sample, this clonotype was seen a few times. The V and J genes are TRBV7-9 and TRBJ2-1; no clear D. The CDR3 loop spans 13 amino acids. Trimming pared 3 bases from V and 5 bases from J, leaving 8 bases between. From germline, CDR1 is SEHNR and CDR2 FQNEAQ (reference sequence). The CDR3 here is CASSLDPNNEQFF. The CDR3 DNA is TGTGCCAGCAGCTTGGATCCAAACAATGAGCAGTTCTTC.

This clonotype turned up a few times. The gene calls are TRBV4-1 and TRBJ2-3, with 7 bases identical to TRBD2. The CDR3 extends over 14 amino acids. Germline assignment: CDR1 MGHRA and CDR2 YSYEKL. The junction had 2 bases not matched to a gene; V was cut back by 1 base and J by 4 bases. The CDR3 protein is CASSQGTSADTQYF. In DNA form, the CDR3 reads TGCGCCAGCAGCCAAGGGACTAGTGCAGATACGCAGTATTTT.

V gene TRBV12-3 or TRBV12-4 combines with J gene TRBJ2-2; TRBD2 agrees at 14 bases. This CDR3 region has 15 residues. With 6 bases clipped from V and 6 bases from J, the junction kept 3 bases outside the gene matches. CDR3 protein: CASRGLAGESGELFF. The CDR3 DNA sequence: TGTGCCAGCAGGGGACTAGCGGGAGAATCCGGGGAGCTGTTTTTT.

This chain links TRBV28 with TRBJ2-6; weak D call: TRBD1 (5 bases). The CDR3 is made up of 18 amino acids. Germline V gives CDR1 MDHEN, CDR2 SYDVKM. Trimming cost V 7 bases and J 0 bases, with 19 bases left between them. Here the CDR3 reads CASTNPGLPSSGANVLTF. CDR3 bases: TGTGCCAGCACCAACCCAGGGTTGCCTAGCTCTGGGGCCAACGTCCTGACTTTC.

This clonotype has a single count. The chain combines TRBV7-2 with TRBJ1-1, with D possibly TRBD1 on 6 matching bases. CDR3 length equals 15 residues. V lost 6 bases, J lost 0 bases, and 14 bases lay in between. Germline values: CDR1 SGHTA, CDR2 FQGNSA. In nucleotides, the CDR3 is TGTGCCAGCAGTCAAACCGGGACATTGAACACTGAAGCTTTCTTT. Amino acid sequence: CASSQTGTLNTEAFF.

This chain joins TRBV5-1 and TRBJ2-4, with unresolved D. Germline V gives CDR1 SGHRS, CDR2 YFSETQ. Trimming stripped 0 bases from V and 0 bases from J, with 4 bases between. This CDR3 contains 14 residues. The CDR3 DNA sequence: TGCGCCAGCAGCTTGGAGCAAGCCAAAAACATTCAGTACTTC. It is translated as CASSLEQAKNIQYF.

The chain joins TRBV11-2 to TRBJ2-1, with D possibly being TRBD2 (7 bases). The CDR3 spans 14 residues. Per the germline V gene, CDR1 is SGHAT and CDR2 is FQNNGV. The germline V and J ends were trimmed by 5 bases and 8 bases, with 16 bases remaining between them. The CDR3 DNA follows: TGTGCCAGCAGCCCCAGGGGAGGGGTGCATGAGCAGTTCTTC. This encodes CASSPRGGVHEQFF.

V gene TRBV6-2 or TRBV6-3 combines with J gene TRBJ2-5; TRBD2 agrees at 9 bases. Gene TRBJ2-4 matches the end of the DNA better, so the J call may be wrong. This CDR3 contains 18 residues. The germline CDR1 and CDR2 sequences are MNHEY and SVGEGT. In nucleotides, the CDR3 is TGTGCCAGCAGTTACTCGACCGTAGCGGGAGCCGATAGGAACATTCAGTACTTC. It specifies CASSYSTVAGADRNIQYF.

This clonotype was detected only a few times. The chain is built from TRBV10-3 and TRBJ2-7, with no clear D. Per germline, CDR1 ENHRY and CDR2 SYGVKD. Trimming removed 4 bases from V and 1 base from J, with 11 bases in between. This CDR3 has 14 amino acids. CDR3 nucleotides: TGTGCCATCAGTGGGCAGAAGAGTTCCTACGAGCAGTACTTC. Translating it yields CAISGQKSSYEQYF.

This clonotype was counted only a few times. The V and J genes are TRBV7-9 and TRBJ2-5, with a weak D call TRBD1 (6 bases). Matching the DNA end better, TRBJ2-7 makes the J call doubtful. CDR1 and CDR2 from the germline V gene are SEHNR and FQNEAQ (reference sequence). This CDR3 spans 14 amino acids. The CDR3 spells CASSLAGRGYEQYF. The CDR3 coding sequence is TGTGCCAGCAGCTTAGCAGGCAGGGGTTACGAGCAGTACTTC.

The J gene is TRBJ2-7, the V gene TRBV6-5; 8 bases are shared with TRBD2. Per the germline V gene, CDR1 is MNHEY and CDR2 is SVGAGI. The CDR3 totals 13 residues. J gave up 6 bases and V 2 bases, and 3 bases lay outside the gene matches. The CDR3 protein is CASSYGLAGEQYF. Here the CDR3 DNA reads TGTGCCAGCAGTTACGGGCTAGCGGGCGAGCAGTACTTC.

The chain has TRBV7-3 and TRBJ2-7, with TRBD2 matching over 9 bases. Per germline, CDR1 SGHTA and CDR2 FQGTGA. The CDR3 spans 16 residues. J gave up 4 bases and V 5 bases, and 12 bases lay outside the gene matches. For the CDR3, the DNA is TGTGCCAGCAGCCCCGATGGAAGCGGGAGGACTTACGAGCAGTACTTC. Translated: CASSPDGSGRTYEQYF.